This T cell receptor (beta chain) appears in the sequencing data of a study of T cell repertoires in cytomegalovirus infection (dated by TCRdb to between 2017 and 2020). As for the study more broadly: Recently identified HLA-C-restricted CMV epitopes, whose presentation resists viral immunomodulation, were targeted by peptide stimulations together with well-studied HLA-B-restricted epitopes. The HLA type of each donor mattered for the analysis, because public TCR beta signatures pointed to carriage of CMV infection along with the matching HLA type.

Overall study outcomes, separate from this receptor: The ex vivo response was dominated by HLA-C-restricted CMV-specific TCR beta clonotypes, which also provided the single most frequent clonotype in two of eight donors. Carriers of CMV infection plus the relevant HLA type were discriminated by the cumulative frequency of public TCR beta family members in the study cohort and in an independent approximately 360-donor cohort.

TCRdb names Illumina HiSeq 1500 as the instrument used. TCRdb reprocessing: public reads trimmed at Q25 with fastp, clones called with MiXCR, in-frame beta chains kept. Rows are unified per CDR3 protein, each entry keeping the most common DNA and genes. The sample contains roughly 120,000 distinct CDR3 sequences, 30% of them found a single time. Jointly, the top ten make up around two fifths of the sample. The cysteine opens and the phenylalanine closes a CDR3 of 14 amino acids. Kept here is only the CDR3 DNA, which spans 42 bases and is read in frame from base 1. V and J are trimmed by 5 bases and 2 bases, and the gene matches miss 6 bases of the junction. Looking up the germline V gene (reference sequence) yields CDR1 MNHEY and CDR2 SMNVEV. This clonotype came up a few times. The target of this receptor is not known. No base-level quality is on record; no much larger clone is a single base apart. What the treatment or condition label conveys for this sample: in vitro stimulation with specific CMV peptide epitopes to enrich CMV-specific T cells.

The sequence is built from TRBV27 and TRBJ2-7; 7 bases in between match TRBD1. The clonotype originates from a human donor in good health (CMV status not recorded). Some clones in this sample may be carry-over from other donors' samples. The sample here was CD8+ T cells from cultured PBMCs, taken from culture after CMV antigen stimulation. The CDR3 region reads CASSPGTVTYEQYF. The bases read TGTGCCAGCAGTCCAGGGACAGTAACCTACGAGCAGTACTTC.